This T cell receptor (beta chain) stems from a study of CD8 T cells in Susac syndrome (dated by TCRdb to between 2018 and 2021). Context from the whole study: Repertoire sequencing was used to test whether CD8+ T cell activation and differentiation in Susac syndrome was antigen driven.

RNA was extracted using the RNeasy kit, and roughly 0.5 to 1 microgram was reverse transcribed with random hexamers. The immunoSEQ multiplex PCR assay, covering 54 Vbeta and 13 Jbeta segments, was used to amplify TCR beta CDR3 regions. PCR amplification bias was corrected using a synthetic template baseline for primer optimization and computational correction. The study's own analysis went as follows. Reads were annotated to V, D and J genes according to IMGT and were analyzed with immunoSEQ Analyzer, with only productive sequences retained. Clonality was calculated as one minus the Shannon entropy normalized by log2 of the number of productive unique sequences. For each patient and control, public and private clones were evaluated among the 100 most prevalent clones. A clone was defined as Susac-specific if it was absent from the healthy and MS cohorts, from some 980 published viral clones and from other ImmuneACCESS disease sequences. TCRdb reprocessed the public reads (quality trimming at Q25 with fastp, clone calling with MiXCR) and kept in-frame beta chains. Each CDR3 protein gets just one entry, which takes the most common genes and DNA from the rows behind it. Here the V and J calls rest on TCRdb's processing, not on the authors' analysis. This sample holds 100,000 to 150,000 distinct CDR3 sequences; just under 95% were observed only once. Over 0.07% of the sample is taken by the ten largest.

Peripheral blood CD8+ and CD4+ T cells from healthy donors, Susac syndrome patients and multiple sclerosis patients were profiled using high-throughput TCR beta sequencing. Healthy donors were age- and sex-matched controls. Bulk CD8+ and CD4+ T cells were purified by magnetic negative isolation, whereas CD8+ TEMRA cells were enriched by FACS. Blood was collected in EDTA tubes and processed within 24 hours, with PBMCs isolated through density gradient centrifugation. PBMCs intended for TCR sequencing were frozen in liquid nitrogen and were later thawed in a 37 degrees C water bath. Purity of sorted or isolated CD4+, CD8+ and CD8+ TEMRA cells was at least 90%. Points on this clonotype: It lacks a known antigen. There are no base qualities to consult, and no much larger clone falls within one base.

The junction shows trimming of 0 bases on V and 4 bases on J, and the gene matches do not reach 4 bases of it. The CDR3 covers 15 residues, taking in both the cysteine and the phenylalanine. Only CDR3 DNA remains: 45 bases, in frame from the first base. The germline V gene (reference sequence) sets CDR1 to DFQATT and CDR2 to SNEGSKA. Here is what the overall study found, with its caveats: The number of individuals in the TCR sequencing and HLA analysis was recognized as being relatively small.

The TCR sequence derives from a human donor in good health. The sample was CD4+ T cells from PBMCs. Recombination joined TRBV20-1 with TRBJ2-1, with 9 bases in between that match TRBD2. The CDR3 protein is CSARDRLAAYNEQFF. Read as DNA, the sequence is TGCAGTGCTAGAGATCGACTAGCGGCGTACAATGAGCAGTTCTTC.